The present T cell receptor beta chain was sequenced within a study of cytomegalovirus exposure and HLA in healthy donors. Broader study findings: While the bulk of TCR sequences proved rare, some public TCRs turned up in many donors.

13 Jbeta primers and 60 Vbeta primers were used for the PCR. Source study methods: In a later analysis, of 80 million or so unique beta chains, about 12 million appeared in at least two donors. Clones were sequenced by immunoSEQ multiplex PCR, and TCRdb holds only the in-frame ones, with some missing. The DNA was the basis for D and trimming; V, J and clone size are from that table. The sample consists of about 130,000 clones, about 74% of them appearing once. CDR1 and CDR2 from the germline V gene are MRHNA and SNTAGT. This CDR3 spans 14 amino acids. Trimming took off 4 bases at V and 4 bases at J, with 13 bases between the two ends. Samples came from healthy bone marrow donors. This clone has just one count. Antigen specificity is unknown.

This clonotype was obtained from a man in his late teens or twenties in good health and CMV-seropositive. The J gene is TRBJ1-1, the V gene TRBV6-4; a weak D match, TRBD1 (5 bases). Sequenced input: PBMCs. The CDR3 region has the DNA TGTGCCAGCAGTGCAGATCAGGGCGGCACTGAAGCTTTCTTT. Residues: CASSADQGGTEAFF.